This TCR beta chain was obtained from a study of control samples from healthy donors and cancer patients. Sequenced by immunoSEQ multiplex PCR; TCRdb stores in-frame clones only, minus some. This sample has just over 150,000 clones; 85% to 95% occur once, and the top ten carry around 2.5%. The CDR3 loop spans 13 amino acids. Per germline, CDR1 MNHEY and CDR2 SVGAGI. V lost 5 bases, J lost 7 bases, and 3 bases stayed unmatched. This rearrangement joins TRBV6-5 to TRBJ1-5; 9 bases agree with TRBD1. The sequence was obtained from a man in his forties or fifties in good health. What was sequenced was blood. CDR3 residues: CASSPGQGQPQHF. Here the CDR3 DNA reads TGTGCCAGCAGTCCGGGACAGGGACAGCCCCAGCATTTT.